These 20 T cell receptor beta chains were all obtained from the same sample, sequenced in a study of somatic mutations in cytotoxic T cells in rheumatoid arthritis. The data were produced by immunoSEQ multiplex PCR, yet TCRdb's version contains in-frame clones alone and is incomplete. The sample consists of roughly 15,000 clones, roughly 79% of them appearing once. Source material: CD8+ T cells sorted from blood. The origin of the receptors is an adult with rheumatoid arthritis.

This clone has only a few counts. The V call is TRBV7-8, the J call TRBJ2-1; D possibly corresponds to TRBD1 (6 bases). Trimming pared 4 bases from V and 9 bases from J, leaving 25 bases between. Per the germline V gene, CDR1 is SGHVS and CDR2 is FQNEAQ. This CDR3 contains 17 residues. CDR3 nucleotides: TGTGCCAGCAGCTCCGGGACACGCGCCGTTTTACAAGGTGAGCAGTTCTTC. This sequence encodes CASSSGTRAVLQGEQFF.

This clone was counted a single time. In DNA form, the CDR3 reads TGTGCCAGTAGTGGTCCTCGGGTATTACAGGGGAACACTGAAGCTTTCTTT. The encoded protein is CASSGPRVLQGNTEAFF. The chain joins TRBV19 to TRBJ1-1, with D possibly TRBD1 on 6 matching bases. Germline lookup yields CDR1 LNHDA and CDR2 SQIVND (reference sequence). Trimming took off 5 bases at V and 1 base at J, with 20 bases between the two ends. The CDR3 contains 17 residues.

V is TRBV4-1 and J is TRBJ2-2, with 9 bases that match TRBD2. The CDR3 sequence is 16 residues long. The germline CDR1 and CDR2 sequences are MGHRA and YSYEKL. With 4 bases clipped from V and 4 bases from J, the junction kept 7 bases outside the gene matches. The DNA for the CDR3 is TGCGCCAGCAGCCTCGGACTAGCGCGTAGCACCGGGGAGCTGTTTTTT. Its protein product is CASSLGLARSTGELFF.

This chain links TRBV6-1 with TRBJ2-1; 9 bases are shared with TRBD2. This CDR3 has 17 residues. Trimming took 2 bases from V and 4 from J; bases not matched to a gene: 9. Germline assignment: CDR1 MNHNS and CDR2 SASEGT. CDR3 bases: TGTGCCAGCAGTGAATCGGCGGCTAGCGGGGAATACAATGAGCAGTTCTTC. Its translation is CASSESAASGEYNEQFF.

V is TRBV6-6 and J is TRBJ1-2; TRBD1 matches at 11 bases. This CDR3 spans 16 amino acids. CDR1 and CDR2 from the germline V gene are MNHNY and SVGAGI (reference sequence). Trimming removed 6 bases from V and 6 bases from J; junction bases left unmatched: 12. CDR3: CASRPARTGGAHGYTF. CDR3 nucleotides: TGTGCCAGCAGGCCCGCCAGGACAGGGGGCGCCCATGGCTACACCTTC.

This chain connects TRBV10-3 to TRBJ1-4; the match to TRBD1 covers 7 bases. CDR1 and CDR2 from the germline V gene are ENHRY and SYGVKD. The CDR3 runs 24 residues. The V gene end was trimmed by 0 bases and the J gene end by 8 bases; junction bases not matched to a gene: 33. CDR3 residues: CAISESGRGRIGPAANYGREKLFF. The CDR3 DNA reads TGTGCCATCAGTGAGTCTGGTAGGGGGCGAATCGGACCCGCCGCGAACTACGGGCGGGAAAAACTGTTTTTT.

This chain joins TRBV29-1 and TRBJ1-1; D ambiguous. The CDR3 has 12 residues. V dropped 4 bases and J dropped 6 bases, with 12 bases sitting between them. Germline lookup yields CDR1 SQVTM and CDR2 ANQGSEA. The CDR3, as DNA: TGCAGCGTTGGTGCCCTCGGTTCTGAAGCTTTCTTT. It translates to CSVGALGSEAFF.

This chain uses TRBV7-8 with TRBJ2-5; D not certain. Trimming pared 5 bases from V and 5 bases from J, leaving 12 bases between. There are 13 residues in the CDR3. The germline CDR1 and CDR2 sequences are SGHVS and FQNEAQ. The CDR3 region is CASSRSWAETQYF. The DNA for the CDR3 is TGTGCCAGCAGCCGTAGCTGGGCGGAGACCCAGTACTTC.

This chain connects TRBV9 to TRBJ1-1, with no clear D. CDR3 length: 13 amino acids. The germline CDR1 and CDR2 sequences are SGDLS and YYNGEE. Trimming cost V 7 bases and J 6 bases, with 16 bases left between them. The CDR3 DNA follows: TGTGCCAGCGGCTCAGACCCTAGCGCTGAAGCTTTCTTT. Protein sequence: CASGSDPSAEAFF.

The genes are TRBV29-1 and TRBJ2-1, with TRBD2 matching over 12 bases. Per the germline V gene, CDR1 is SQVTM and CDR2 is ANQGSEA. V lost 6 bases to trimming and J lost 9 bases; unmatched junction nucleotides: 12. This CDR3 is 15 amino acids long. CDR3 sequence: CSVTLAGGLIIEQFF. The CDR3 DNA reads as TGCAGCGTCACCCTAGCGGGAGGGCTTATAATTGAGCAGTTCTTC.

The chain joins TRBV13 to TRBJ2-5, with TRBD2 matching over 10 bases. Near its end, the DNA agrees better with TRBJ2-7, so the J call may be wrong. The CDR3 sequence is 15 residues long. From germline, CDR1 is PRHDT and CDR2 FYEKMQ (reference sequence). CDR3 residues: CASSHGLAVPYEQYF. CDR3 DNA sequence: TGTGCCAGCAGCCACGGACTAGCGGTTCCCTACGAGCAGTACTTC.

Here the CDR3 DNA reads TGTGCCAGCTCAATGGATTGGATCTACGAGCAGTACTTC. It codes for CASSMDWIYEQYF. This chain joins TRBV18 and TRBJ2-7, with D uncertain. V was shortened by 5 bases and J by 3 bases, with 11 bases between the two germline ends. This CDR3 spans 13 amino acids. CDR1 KGHSH and CDR2 LQKENI come from the germline V gene.

This chain joins TRBV6-4 and TRBJ2-1; 8 bases are a match to TRBD2. Germline values: CDR1 MRHNA, CDR2 SNTAGT. This CDR3 contains 16 residues. V lost 5 bases to trimming and J lost 4 bases; unmatched junction nucleotides: 10. The CDR3 protein is CASSHKAGVSYNEQFF. CDR3 in DNA: TGTGCCAGCAGTCACAAAGCGGGAGTGTCTTACAATGAGCAGTTCTTC.

The chain employs TRBV11-2 and TRBJ2-7, with D possibly TRBD2 on 7 matching bases. In germline, CDR1 is SGHAT, CDR2 FQNNGV. CDR3 size: 15 residues. V shed 1 base and J shed 6 bases, with 16 bases lying between them. The CDR3 region is CASSLGRGGESEQYF. CDR3 in DNA: TGTGCCAGCAGCTTAGGAAGGGGGGGCGAATCCGAGCAGTACTTC. Supplemented by reference TRBV11-2 and TRBJ2-7, the full variable domain reads EAGVAQSPRYKIIEKRQSVAFWCNPISGHATLYWYQQILGQGPKLLIQFQNNGVVDDSQLPKDRFSAERLKGVDSTLKIQPAKLEDSAVYLCASSLGRGGESEQYFGPGTRLTVT.

This rearrangement joins TRBV21-1 to TRBJ1-2; the table gives TRBD1 as D, unverified against the DNA. TRBV21-1 is termed a pseudogene. The CDR3 contains 14 residues. The CDR3 here is CASRLQGKDYGYTF. In DNA form, the CDR3 reads TGTGCCAGCAGACTACAGGGTAAGGACTATGGCTACACCTTC.

The chain couples TRBV7-9 to TRBJ2-1; a weak D match, TRBD2 (6 bases). The V end was cut by 6 bases, the J end by 4 bases, with 16 bases between. Looked up from germline, CDR1 is SEHNR and CDR2 is FQNEAQ (reference sequence). CDR3 length: 15 residues. The chain's CDR3 is CASRSRDSLYNEQFF. CDR3 coding DNA: TGTGCCAGCAGATCCCGGGACTCTCTTTACAATGAGCAGTTCTTC.

V gene TRBV19 combines with J gene TRBJ1-2; D is possibly TRBD1 (5 bases). The V gene lost 5 bases and the J gene lost 0 bases, with 7 bases spanning the gap. CDR3 size: 13 residues. Germline V gene data show CDR1 as LNHDA and CDR2 as SQIVND (reference sequence). CDR3 protein: CASSQGANYGYTF. In DNA form, the CDR3 reads TGTGCCAGTAGTCAGGGAGCTAACTATGGCTACACCTTC.

This rearrangement joins TRBV5-4 to TRBJ2-2, with D hard to call. From germline, CDR1 is SGHNT and CDR2 YYREEE (reference sequence). V lost 1 base and J lost 0, with 4 bases in between. There are 14 residues in the CDR3. CDR3 amino acids: CASSLHSNTGELFF. In DNA form, the CDR3 reads TGTGCCAGCAGCTTGCATTCGAACACCGGGGAGCTGTTTTTT.

The chain couples TRBV7-9 to TRBJ2-1; 7 bases fit TRBD2. The V gene end was trimmed by 2 bases and the J gene end by 5 bases; junction bases not matched to a gene: 3. Germline CDR1 reads SEHNR; CDR2 reads FQNEAQ (reference sequence). The CDR3 is 14 residues long. Written as DNA, the CDR3 is TGTGCCAGCAGCTTAAGTACTAGCGACAATGAGCAGTTCTTC. Its protein product is CASSLSTSDNEQFF.

This clone appeared a few times. The rearrangement joins TRBV2 to TRBJ2-5, with 7 bases lining up with TRBD2. CDR1 and CDR2 from the germline V gene are SNHLY and FYNNEI. V was clipped by 5 bases and J by 5 bases; unmatched bases: 8. CDR3 size: 14 residues. CDR3 loop: CASSPPTSVETQYF. For the CDR3, the DNA is TGTGCCAGCAGTCCCCCTACTAGCGTGGAGACCCAGTACTTC.